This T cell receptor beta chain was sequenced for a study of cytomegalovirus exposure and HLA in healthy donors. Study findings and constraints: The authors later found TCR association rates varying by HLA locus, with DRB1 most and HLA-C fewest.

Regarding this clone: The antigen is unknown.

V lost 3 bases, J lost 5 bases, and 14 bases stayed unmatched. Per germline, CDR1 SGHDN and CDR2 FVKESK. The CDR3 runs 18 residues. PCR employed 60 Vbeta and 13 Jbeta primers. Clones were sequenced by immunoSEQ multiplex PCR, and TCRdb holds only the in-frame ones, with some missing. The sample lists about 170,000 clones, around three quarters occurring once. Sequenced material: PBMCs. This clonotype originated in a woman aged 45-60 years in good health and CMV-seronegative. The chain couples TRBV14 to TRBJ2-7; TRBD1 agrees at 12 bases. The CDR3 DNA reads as TGTGCCAGCAGCCAGTACGGGACAGGGGGCGGAATACGAAACGAGCAGTACTTC. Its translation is CASSQYGTGGGIRNEQYF.